This TCR beta chain was profiled in a study of blood T cell repertoires in COVID-19. TCRdb's copy holds only in-frame clones and misses some; the assay was immunoSEQ multiplex PCR. Here the sample spans 30,000 or so clones, roughly 78% being singletons. The clonotype originates from a man at least 80 years old with active or convalescent COVID-19. The sample comprised peripheral blood.

This CDR3 is CASRPDRGLNQPQHF. The CDR3 DNA is TGTGCCAGCAGACCGGACAGGGGCTTAAATCAGCCCCAGCATTTT. The chain carries TRBV28 and TRBJ1-5; TRBD1 agrees at 9 bases. The germline V gene has CDR1 MDHEN and CDR2 SYDVKM. Trimming took 6 bases from V and 4 from J; bases not matched to a gene: 7. The CDR3 has 15 residues.